This record looks at one T cell receptor beta chain sequence and its context. The data originate from a study of shared clonotypes between healthy human individuals. Turning to the study itself: Donors had three CD4 naive, three CD4 memory, two CD8 naive and one CD8 memory plate apiece.

Only in-frame clones appear in the TCRdb table, and some are missing; sequencing was by immunoSEQ multiplex PCR. The profile covers some 980,000 clones, with approximately 80% appearing a single time and nearly 1.5% taken by the ten largest. V lost 0 bases to trimming and J lost 0 bases, with 16 bases between them. Germline CDR1 and CDR2: SGHRS and YFSETQ. This CDR3 is 18 amino acids long. The split of CD4+ cells yielded CD45RA+ naive and CD45RA-negative memory subsets. Material: memory CD4+ T cells sorted from blood. As for subset: CD45RA-negative fraction. The receptor's source is a young man in good health. This chain connects TRBV5-1 to TRBJ1-3; unclear D gene. This CDR3 reads CASSLGVVGSNSGNTIYF. As DNA, the CDR3 is TGCGCCAGCAGCTTGGGAGTGGTCGGATCAAACTCTGGAAACACCATATATTTT.